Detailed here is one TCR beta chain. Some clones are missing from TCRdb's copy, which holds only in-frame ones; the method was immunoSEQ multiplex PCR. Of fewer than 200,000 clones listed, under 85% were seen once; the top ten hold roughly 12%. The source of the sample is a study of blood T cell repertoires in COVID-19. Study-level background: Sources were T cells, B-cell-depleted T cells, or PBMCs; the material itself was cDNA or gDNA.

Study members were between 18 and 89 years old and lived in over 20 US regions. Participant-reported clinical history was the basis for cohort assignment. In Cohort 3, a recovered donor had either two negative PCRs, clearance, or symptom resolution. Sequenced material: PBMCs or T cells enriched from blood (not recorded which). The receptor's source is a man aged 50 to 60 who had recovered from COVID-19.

The CDR3 DNA reads as TGTGCCAGCAGCTCAGGGACAGGGCAAGTCTATGGCTACACCTTC. Protein: CASSSGTGQVYGYTF. The chain has TRBV5-6 and TRBJ1-2; 9 nucleotides match TRBD1. Germline V gene lookup returns CDR1 SGHDT and CDR2 YYEEEE. V dropped 3 bases and J dropped 4; count of bases not matched to a gene: 7. The CDR3 covers 15 residues.